Listed below are T cell receptor beta chains from one sample, sequenced in a study of graft-versus-host responses after intestinal transplantation. Produced via immunoSEQ multiplex PCR; TCRdb's table is partial and in-frame only. The data contain over 75,000 clones, around 92% of them seen just once; the ten biggest clones take up around 0.07%. Their antigens are not known. The sequences come from unstimulated CD8+ T cells sorted from spleen or lymph node cells, collected before transplant. The origin of the receptors is a human donor who was the organ donor for an intestinal transplant. Each CDR3 is given with its conserved first and last residue. D genes are given only for firm matches. Rows may omit the clone size; those that give it use once, few, many or a size class.

TRBV7-6	-	TRBJ2-7	-	CASSLSDSPYEQYF	TGTGCCAGCAGCTTATCAGACAGCCCCTACGAGCAGTACTTC
TRBV10-2	-	TRBJ2-5	-	CASTGGGADQETQYF	TGCGCCAGCACAGGCGGGGGCGCAGACCAAGAGACCCAGTACTTC
TRBV29-1	-	TRBJ2-1	-	CSVDGGQSYNEQFF	TGCAGCGTTGACGGGGGGCAATCCTACAATGAGCAGTTCTTC
TRBV5-1	-	TRBJ2-7	-	CASSLDPSRAGSYEQYF	TGCGCCAGCAGCTTGGATCCCTCTAGGGCGGGCTCCTACGAGCAGTACTTC
TRBV28	-	TRBJ1-5	-	CASSLIRTAHNQPQHF	TGTGCCAGCAGTTTAATTCGGACAGCTCACAATCAGCCCCAGCATTTT
TRBV7-9	TRBD1	TRBJ2-5	-	CASSLLGQGLETQYF	TGTGCCAGCAGCTTACTCGGACAGGGGTTAGAGACCCAGTACTTC
TRBV30	-	TRBJ2-1	-	CAWSLAPMNNEQFF	TGTGCCTGGAGTCTCGCACCTATGAACAATGAGCAGTTCTTC
TRBV7-9	-	TRBJ2-7	-	CASSPRERDEQYF	TGTGCCAGCAGCCCGAGGGAACGAGACGAGCAGTACTTC
TRBV5-1	TRBD2	TRBJ2-7	-	CASSPRLAGGSRWAEYEQYF	TGCGCCAGCAGCCCGAGACTAGCGGGGGGCTCGCGGTGGGCTGAATACGAGCAGTACTTC
TRBV6-5	TRBD2	TRBJ2-3	once	CASRELAGGRTTQYF	TGTGCCAGCAGAGAACTAGCGGGAGGACGTACTACGCAGTATTTT
TRBV2	-	TRBJ2-2	-	CASSVEGSNTGELFF	TGTGCCAGCAGTGTCGAGGGTTCGAACACCGGGGAGCTGTTTTTT
TRBV6-1	-	TRBJ1-2	-	CASSDPPQGFDGYTF	TGTGCCAGCAGTGATCCGCCTCAGGGGTTCGATGGCTACACCTTC
TRBV5-1	-	TRBJ2-2	-	CASSLDPGHSNTGELFF	TGCGCCAGCAGCTTGGACCCGGGACATTCGAACACCGGGGAGCTGTTTTTT
TRBV5-4	-	TRBJ2-7	-	CASSTDGTYEQYF	TGTGCCAGCTCCACCGACGGGACCTACGAGCAGTACTTC
TRBV7-9	-	TRBJ2-1	few	CASSFRGGNEQFF	TGTGCCAGCAGCTTTAGGGGGGGAAATGAGCAGTTCTTC
TRBV5-4	-	TRBJ2-3	-	CASRIAENTDTQYF	TGTGCCAGCAGAATAGCGGAAAACACAGATACGCAGTATTTT
TRBV5-1	-	TRBJ2-2	-	CASSQGGELFF	TGCGCCAGCAGCCAGGGCGGGGAGCTGTTTTTT
TRBV6-1	-	TRBJ1-5	-	CALQQPQHF	TGTGCTTTACAACAGCCCCAGCATTTT
TRBV19	-	TRBJ2-6	-	CASSIYRVTGANVLTF	TGTGCCAGTAGTATTTATCGAGTCACTGGGGCCAACGTCCTGACTTTC
TRBV2	-	TRBJ2-7	-	CASSGGPGRVAYEQYF	TGTGCCAGCAGTGGAGGTCCAGGCAGGGTGGCGTACGAGCAGTACTTC
TRBV4-1	-	TRBJ2-4	-	CASSQETEKLAKNIQYF	TGCGCCAGCAGCCAAGAAACAGAGAAGCTAGCCAAAAACATTCAGTACTTC
TRBV2	TRBD2	TRBJ2-7	-	CASSDVGWASGGSTYEQYF	TGTGCCAGCAGTGATGTGGGGTGGGCTAGCGGGGGCTCAACCTACGAGCAGTACTTC
TRBV11-2	TRBD1	TRBJ1-4	once	CASRPQGGLTNEKLFF	TGTGCCAGCAGACCCCAGGGGGGCTTAACTAATGAAAAACTGTTTTTT
TRBV5-6	TRBD1	TRBJ2-3	-	CASSWIDRVSDTQYF	TGTGCCAGCAGCTGGATAGACAGGGTGTCAGATACGCAGTATTTT
TRBV11-1	TRBD1	TRBJ1-1	-	CASSLWDRVDTEAFF	TGTGCCAGCAGTTTGTGGGACAGGGTCGACACTGAAGCTTTCTTT
TRBV5-1	-	TRBJ2-2	-	CASMTGLWTGELFF	TGCGCCAGCATGACAGGCCTCTGGACCGGGGAGCTGTTTTTT
TRBV27	-	TRBJ1-1	-	CASLGQSNTEAFF	TGTGCCAGCCTTGGACAGTCAAACACTGAAGCTTTCTTT
TRBV5-1	TRBD1	TRBJ1-3	-	CASSWTGSGNTIYF	TGCGCCAGCAGCTGGACAGGGTCGGGAAACACCATATATTTT
TRBV11-2	-	TRBJ2-1	-	CASSPPLYREQFF	TGTGCCAGCAGCCCGCCCCTCTATCGCGAGCAGTTCTTC
TRBV21-1	-	TRBJ2-7	-	CASSNSGTSGDEQYF	TGTGCCAGCAGCAATTCCGGGACTAGCGGGGACGAGCAGTACTTC
TRBV10-3	-	TRBJ1-1	-	CAISDTTGGNTEAFF	TGTGCCATCAGTGATACGACAGGCGGGAACACTGAAGCTTTCTTT
TRBV28	TRBD2	TRBJ2-7	-	CASSLNGREYEQYF	TGTGCCAGCAGTTTGAACGGGAGGGAGTACGAGCAGTACTTC
TRBV5-1	TRBD1	TRBJ2-1	-	CASSLGTGTGSSEQFF	TGCGCCAGCAGCTTGGGAACCGGGACAGGGAGTAGTGAGCAGTTCTTC
TRBV7-9	TRBD1	TRBJ2-7	-	CASSRPGQGLYEQYF	TGTGCCAGCAGTCGTCCGGGACAGGGTTTATACGAGCAGTACTTC
TRBV28	-	TRBJ2-6	-	CASSSGGIAANSGANVLTF	TGTGCCAGCAGTTCCGGAGGGATAGCGGCCAACTCTGGGGCCAACGTCCTGACTTTC
TRBV6-5	-	TRBJ1-2	-	CASSLILGPGVGYTF	TGTGCCAGCAGTTTAATCCTAGGCCCAGGGGTTGGCTACACCTTC
TRBV13	TRBD2	TRBJ2-3	-	CASSGWTSGDADTQYF	TGTGCCAGCAGCGGATGGACTAGCGGGGACGCAGATACGCAGTATTTT
TRBV4-1	-	TRBJ1-5	few	CASSVEGGQGGWQPQHF	TGCGCCAGCAGCGTAGAGGGAGGGCAGGGCGGATGGCAGCCCCAGCATTTT
TRBV2	-	TRBJ2-7	-	CATESGYSDSYEQYF	TGTGCCACCGAGTCGGGTTATAGCGACTCCTACGAGCAGTACTTC
TRBV6-5	TRBD1	TRBJ1-4	-	CASSAGGVNEKLFF	TGTGCCAGCAGTGCAGGGGGCGTTAATGAAAAACTGTTTTTT
TRBV29-1	-	TRBJ2-7	-	CSVEGSGFSYEQYF	TGCAGCGTTGAAGGTAGCGGCTTCTCCTACGAGCAGTACTTC
TRBV11-3	TRBD1	TRBJ2-7	-	CAGSFGQGYEQYF	TGTGCCGGCAGCTTTGGACAGGGCTACGAGCAGTACTTC
TRBV13	-	TRBJ1-1	-	CASSPRYQGNTEAFF	TGTGCCAGCAGCCCGAGATACCAGGGGAACACTGAAGCTTTCTTT
TRBV2	TRBD2	TRBJ2-1	-	CASHGLAGTYNEQFF	TGTGCCAGCCATGGACTAGCAGGGACCTACAATGAGCAGTTCTTC
TRBV6-1	TRBD1	TRBJ2-7	-	CASTGQGVEQYF	TGTGCCAGTACCGGACAGGGGGTCGAGCAGTACTTC
TRBV4-2	-	TRBJ2-1	-	CASSQESWVGTPPPYNEQFF	TGTGCCAGCAGCCAAGAATCTTGGGTAGGGACACCCCCTCCTTACAATGAGCAGTTCTTC
TRBV27	-	TRBJ2-7	-	CASSAFGTYEQYF	TGTGCCAGCAGCGCCTTTGGCACCTACGAGCAGTACTTC
TRBV10-3	TRBD1	TRBJ2-2	-	CAINPGQGAAGELFF	TGTGCCATTAACCCGGGACAGGGGGCCGCCGGGGAGCTGTTTTTT
TRBV2	-	TRBJ2-5	-	CASSDGTVGGETQYF	TGTGCCAGCAGTGACGGGACAGTTGGGGGGGAGACCCAGTACTTC
TRBV7-6	-	TRBJ2-7	-	CASSLAGAVYEQYF	TGTGCCAGCAGCTTAGCGGGGGCAGTCTACGAGCAGTACTTC
TRBV7-8	-	TRBJ2-1	-	CASSLDWWEVSYNEQFF	TGTGCCAGCAGCTTAGATTGGTGGGAGGTCTCCTACAATGAGCAGTTCTTC
TRBV25-1	-	TRBJ1-2	-	CASSGVSYGYTF	TGTGCCAGCAGTGGAGTGAGCTATGGCTACACCTTC
TRBV4-1	-	TRBJ2-7	-	CASSQEESEGTYEQYF	TGCGCCAGCAGCCAAGAGGAGAGTGAGGGAACCTACGAGCAGTACTTC
TRBV11-2	-	TRBJ1-1	once	CASSSISRVAFF	TGTGCCAGCAGCTCAATCTCGAGGGTCGCTTTCTTT
TRBV9	-	TRBJ2-2	-	CASSQDGELFF	TGTGCCAGCAGCCAGGACGGGGAGCTGTTTTTT